These T cell receptor beta chains were read from a single sample in a study of Ad26.COV2.S vaccination and SARS-CoV-2 variants. Some clones are missing from TCRdb's copy, which holds only in-frame ones; the method was immunoSEQ multiplex PCR. Altogether 100,000 or so clones are present, less than 85% being singletons, with the ten largest covering approximately 15%. Sequencing was performed on peripheral blood, taken after recovery from COVID-19. The receptors here all came from a human donor who had recovered from COVID-19. CDR3s include the opening cysteine and the closing phenylalanine or tryptophan. Each record gives: D gene, J gene, clone size, CDR3 length, V gene, CDR3 protein, CDR3 DNA. The D gene is left open where the match is weak. The size entry is marked missing in some rows and otherwise reads once, few, many or a size class.

-,TRBJ2-3,-,14,TRBV5-5,CASSRVDSTDTQYF,TGTGCCAGCAGCCGAGTGGACAGCACAGATACGCAGTATTTT
TRBD2,TRBJ2-3,few,15,TRBV27,CASSPTSAGGHTQYF,TGTGCCAGCAGTCCAACCTCTGCGGGGGGGCATACGCAGTATTTT
TRBD1,TRBJ2-6,-,16,TRBV7-3,CASSPGQAAGANVLTF,TGTGCCAGCAGCCCAGGACAGGCAGCTGGGGCCAACGTCCTGACTTTC
TRBD2,TRBJ2-7,-,14,TRBV19,CASSPGLATYEQYF,TGTGCCAGTAGCCCTGGACTAGCAACCTACGAGCAGTACTTC
-,TRBJ2-7,-,16,TRBV6-5,CASSWGSPRENYEQYF,TGTGCCAGCAGTTGGGGGTCACCGAGGGAAAACTACGAGCAGTACTTC
-,TRBJ1-3,-,15,TRBV15,CATSRGHNSGNTIYF,TGTGCCACCAGCAGGGGACATAACTCTGGAAACACCATATATTTT
-,TRBJ1-1,-,13,TRBV6-4,CASSEAQNTEAFF,TGTGCCAGCAGTGAAGCACAGAACACTGAAGCTTTCTTT
TRBD1,TRBJ2-1,few,14,TRBV2,CASRTGQGASSQFF,TGTGCCAGCAGAACGGGACAGGGGGCCTCTTCGCAGTTCTTC
-,TRBJ1-6,-,15,TRBV6-2/TRBV6-3,CASSYGREGGSPLHF,TGTGCCAGCAGTTACGGACGGGAAGGGGGTTCACCCCTCCACTTT
-,TRBJ2-1,few,14,TRBV9,CASSEGWGDDEQFF,TGTGCCAGCAGCGAGGGGTGGGGGGACGATGAGCAGTTCTTC
TRBD1,TRBJ1-1,-,18,TRBV29-1,CSVEDRQGAYQLNTEAFF,TGCAGCGTTGAAGATCGACAGGGGGCCTATCAATTAAACACTGAAGCTTTCTTT
-,TRBJ1-3,-,16,TRBV5-5,CASSLPEARPGNTIYF,TGTGCCAGCAGCTTACCGGAGGCTCGCCCTGGAAACACCATATATTTT
-,TRBJ2-1,-,15,TRBV5-1,CASSFTADPYNEQFF,TGCGCCAGCAGCTTCACAGCTGATCCCTACAATGAGCAGTTCTTC
-,TRBJ2-3,-,14,TRBV2,CASSDGQYTDTQYF,TGTGCCAGCAGTGATGGGCAGTACACAGATACGCAGTATTTT
-,TRBJ2-1,-,14,TRBV5-1,CASSLGGGSDEQFF,TGCGCCAGCAGCTTAGGAGGGGGCTCTGATGAGCAGTTCTTC
-,TRBJ1-2,once,13,TRBV12-3/TRBV12-4,CASTRRGNTGYTF,TGTGCCAGCACAAGGAGGGGTAATACGGGCTACACCTTC
TRBD2,TRBJ2-5,once,14,TRBV5-1,CASSLLAGEETQYF,TGCGCCAGCAGCTTACTAGCGGGGGAGGAGACCCAGTACTTC
TRBD1,TRBJ1-1,-,15,TRBV5-4,CASSLGLQGAGEAFF,TGTGCCAGCAGCTTGGGCTTACAGGGGGCGGGTGAAGCTTTCTTT
-,TRBJ1-5,-,13,TRBV2,CASSRGGSQPQHF,TGTGCCAGCAGTCGTGGGGGGAGTCAGCCCCAGCATTTT
TRBD1,TRBJ1-2,few,13,TRBV27,CASSYRGGNGYTF,TGTGCCAGCAGTTACAGGGGGGGCAATGGCTACACCTTC
-,TRBJ1-2,-,16,TRBV7-2,CASSPRDGLTNYGYTF,TGTGCCAGCAGCCCCAGAGACGGATTAACTAACTATGGCTACACCTTC
-,TRBJ1-1,medium-sized,14,TRBV28,CASSSGAENTEAFF,TGTGCCAGCAGTTCCGGTGCAGAGAACACTGAAGCTTTCTTT
TRBD1,TRBJ1-4,-,14,TRBV11-2,CASSSRQGNEKLFF,TGTGCCAGCAGCTCGCGACAGGGGAATGAAAAACTGTTTTTT
TRBD2,TRBJ2-5,-,15,TRBV5-1,CASSSLPGGQETQYF,TGCGCCAGCAGCTCACTTCCGGGGGGCCAAGAGACCCAGTACTTC
TRBD2,TRBJ2-1,-,16,TRBV2,CASRFLGGAGNNEQFF,TGTGCCAGCAGGTTCCTCGGGGGGGCTGGAAACAATGAGCAGTTCTTC
-,TRBJ2-1,-,14,TRBV19,CASGGSSSYNEQFF,TGTGCCAGTGGCGGTTCTAGCTCCTACAATGAGCAGTTCTTC
TRBD2,TRBJ2-3,once,16,TRBV7-2,CASRLAGGMSTDTQYF,TGTGCCAGCAGACTAGCGGGGGGGATGAGCACAGATACGCAGTATTTT
-,TRBJ2-2,-,13,TRBV12-3/TRBV12-4,CASSRGSTGELFF,TGTGCCAGCAGTCGGGGGTCCACCGGGGAGCTGTTTTTT
-,TRBJ2-2,-,13,TRBV2,CASTLSRTGELFF,TGTGCCAGCACCCTGAGCAGGACCGGGGAGCTGTTTTTT
TRBD1,TRBJ1-2,-,18,TRBV7-9,CASSFWDNAGTGNYGYTF,TGTGCCAGCAGCTTTTGGGACAATGCCGGGACAGGGAACTATGGCTACACCTTC
-,TRBJ1-6,-,16,TRBV30,CAWSPSTASYNSPLHF,TGTGCCTGGAGTCCCTCGACAGCTTCCTATAATTCACCCCTCCACTTT
TRBD1,TRBJ2-7,-,16,TRBV5-6,CASAPGTGNMGYEQYF,TGTGCCAGCGCGCCCGGGACAGGGAACATGGGCTACGAGCAGTACTTC
-,TRBJ2-3,-,14,TRBV19,CASSLGGSTDTQYF,TGTGCCAGTAGTCTGGGTGGGAGCACAGATACGCAGTATTTT
-,TRBJ2-3,few,12,TRBV12-3/TRBV12-4,CASSLRESTQYF,TGTGCCAGCAGTTTGCGAGAAAGTACGCAGTATTTT
-,TRBJ2-5,once,14,TRBV5-1,CASSTTGSQETQYF,TGCGCCAGCAGCACGACAGGATCCCAAGAGACCCAGTACTTC